The 17 T cell receptor beta chains given below trace back to one sample, sequenced in a study of T cell repertoires in ileal Crohn's disease. Sequencing was performed with immunoSEQ multiplex PCR; in TCRdb, only in-frame clones are kept and a portion is missing. The sample has 8,000 to 9,500 clones, around three quarters seen once; the top ten hold more than 4.5%. The sequencing input was ileal tissue. These receptor sequences come from an adult with Crohn's disease.

V gene TRBV11-2 combines with J gene TRBJ2-1, with 9 bases fitting TRBD1. CDR3 size: 15 residues. V gave up 3 bases and J gave up 7 bases; unmatched junction bases: 7. Germline CDR1 SGHAT, CDR2 FQNNGV. The CDR3 sequence: CASSFGQGRGNEQFF. CDR3 nucleotides: TGTGCCAGCAGCTTCGGACAGGGGCGGGGGAATGAGCAGTTCTTC.

This chain connects TRBV27 to TRBJ1-6; 9 nucleotides match TRBD1. The germline gives CDR1 MNHEY, CDR2 SMNVEV (reference sequence). V trimming: 6 bases; J trimming: 0 bases; junction bases outside the gene matches: 9. The CDR3 extends over 18 amino acids. In nucleotides, the CDR3 is TGTGCCAGCAGCACCGGGACAGGGTTTTTCTCCTATAATTCACCCCTCCACTTT. It encodes CASSTGTGFFSYNSPLHF.

J is TRBJ1-2 and V is TRBV5-1, with TRBD1 identical over 9 bases. V lost 5 bases to trimming and J lost 11 bases; unmatched junction nucleotides: 13. CDR1 is SGHRS and CDR2 is YFSETQ in the germline V gene. CDR3 length: 14 amino acids. CDR3 sequence (DNA): TGCGCCAGCAGTCCCCTTGGGACAGGGAGTAGGTACACCTTC. Translated: CASSPLGTGSRYTF. The full variable domain, rest sourced from reference TRBV5-1 and TRBJ1-2, is KAGVTQTPRYLIKTRGQQVTLSCSPISGHRSVSWYQQTPGQGLQFLFEYFSETQRNKGNFPGRFSGRQFSNSRSEMNVSTLELGDSALYLCASSPLGTGSRYTFGSGTRLTVV.

This clone is labeled medium-sized. This chain joins TRBV6-5 and TRBJ2-7; weak D call: TRBD1 (6 bases). The V gene's germline CDR1 is MNHEY and CDR2 SVGAGI. V lost 6 bases, J lost 0 bases, and 9 bases lay in between. The CDR3 contains 13 residues. The CDR3: CASRHRDSYEQYF. The CDR3 DNA reads as TGTGCCAGCAGACACAGGGACTCCTACGAGCAGTACTTC.

A few counts support this clone. The CDR3 sequence is CASRRGPFQETQYF. In DNA form, the CDR3 reads TGTGCCAGCAGGCGCGGCCCTTTCCAAGAGACCCAGTACTTC. The J gene is TRBJ2-5, the V gene TRBV6-1; unclear D gene. The CDR3 spans 14 residues. V lost 6 bases, J lost 1 base, and 12 bases lay in between. Germline V gives CDR1 MNHNS, CDR2 SASEGT.

The V call is TRBV7-9, the J call TRBJ2-1, with 9 nucleotides matching TRBD2. The CDR3 consists of 15 residues. Germline V gives CDR1 SEHNR, CDR2 FQNEAQ (reference sequence). Trimming cost V 2 bases and J 9 bases; bases outside gene matches: 8. The CDR3 loop is CASSLRREGLIEQFF. The CDR3 nucleotides read TGTGCCAGCAGCTTAAGGCGGGAGGGCCTTATTGAGCAGTTCTTC.

This clone was counted between two and nine times. The V and J genes are TRBV7-9 and TRBJ1-2; a weak D match, TRBD1 (6 bases). The CDR3 sequence is 14 residues long. CDR1 is SEHNR and CDR2 is FQNEAQ in the germline V gene (reference sequence). V dropped 4 bases and J dropped 7 bases, with 16 bases sitting between them. The CDR3 loop is CASSSGQLSGGYTF. The DNA for the CDR3 is TGTGCCAGCAGCTCAGGACAGCTAAGTGGTGGCTACACCTTC.

The chain links TRBV14 to TRBJ2-2, with 9 bases matching TRBD2. V shed 4 bases, J shed 8 bases, and the junction held 5 bases outside the gene matches. This CDR3 comprises 14 residues. Germline CDR1 reads SGHDN; CDR2 reads FVKESK. This chain's CDR3 is CASSPGLAVGELFF. The CDR3 DNA reads TGTGCCAGCAGCCCGGGACTAGCAGTTGGGGAGCTGTTTTTT.

This chain joins TRBV30 and TRBJ2-2; a weak D match, TRBD1 (5 bases). V was shortened by 0 bases and J by 5 bases, with 10 bases between the two germline ends. CDR3 length equals 14 residues. In germline, CDR1 is GTSNPN, CDR2 SVGIG (reference sequence). The CDR3 nucleotides are TGTGCCTGGAGTGTGCAGGGCTGGACCGGGGAGCTGTTTTTT. Translating it yields CAWSVQGWTGELFF.

Remarks on this clone: One end of the junction varies from germline; a read error may be responsible. This chain joins TRBV6-1 and TRBJ1-6; D remains ambiguous. This CDR3 is 12 amino acids long. Germline CDR1 is MNHNS and CDR2 is SASEGT. CDR3 nucleotides: TGTGCCAGCAGTGCAGAAAATTCGCCCCTCCACTTT. Residues: CASSAENSPLHF.

The V and J genes are TRBV5-1 and TRBJ1-6, with 7 bases aligning to TRBD1. Germline CDR1 is SGHRS and CDR2 is YFSETQ. This CDR3 contains 15 residues. With 4 bases clipped from V and 5 bases from J, the junction kept 6 bases outside the gene matches. The CDR3 nucleotides are TGCGCCAGCAGCCGTTCGGGACAGAATAATTCACCCCTCCACTTT. Protein product: CASSRSGQNNSPLHF. Full variable domain (outside the CDR3, taken from reference TRBV5-1 and TRBJ1-6): KAGVTQTPRYLIKTRGQQVTLSCSPISGHRSVSWYQQTPGQGLQFLFEYFSETQRNKGNFPGRFSGRQFSNSRSEMNVSTLELGDSALYLCASSRSGQNNSPLHFGNGTRLTVT.

This chain connects TRBV4-1 to TRBJ2-1; no definite D call. V lost 4 bases, J lost 1 base, and 11 bases lay in between. CDR1 is MGHRA and CDR2 is YSYEKL in the germline V gene. The CDR3 has 15 amino acids. The CDR3, as DNA: TGCGCCAGCAGCCCCCTTCCCCTATCCTACAATGAGCAGTTCTTC. It translates to CASSPLPLSYNEQFF.

The J gene is TRBJ2-7, the V gene TRBV11-2; tentatively, D is TRBD1 (5 bases). The CDR3 consists of 15 residues. Trimming shortened V by 5 bases and J by 2 bases, and 16 bases separated the two germline ends. Per the germline V gene, CDR1 is SGHAT and CDR2 is FQNNGV. The CDR3 DNA reads TGTGCCAGCAGCCAGACAGCCTCTGAGGCCTACGAGCAGTACTTC. Translating gives CASSQTASEAYEQYF.

CDR3 in amino acids: CASSVAGGRNQPQHF. DNA for the CDR3: TGTGCCAGCAGCGTAGCCGGGGGGCGCAATCAGCCCCAGCATTTT. V usage is TRBV9 and J usage is TRBJ1-5, with D maybe TRBD1 (6 bases). Deletions cut 0 bases from V and 2 bases from J, with 9 bases between. The CDR3 length is 15 residues. Germline CDR1 and CDR2: SGDLS and YYNGEE.

This clone was seen a few times. The gene calls are TRBV7-9 and TRBJ2-1; D is possibly TRBD2 (6 bases). Deletions cut 3 bases from V and 7 bases from J, with 10 bases between. The CDR3 is made up of 13 amino acids. The V gene's germline CDR1 is SEHNR and CDR2 FQNEAQ (reference sequence). CDR3 loop: CASSFVAVNEQFF. The DNA for the CDR3 is TGTGCCAGCAGCTTTGTAGCGGTGAATGAGCAGTTCTTC.

This clone has a single count. The chain links TRBV6-6 to TRBJ1-2, with 7 bases lining up with TRBD1. Trimming cost V 4 bases and J 1 base; bases outside gene matches: 3. The CDR3 is 14 residues long. Germline lookup yields CDR1 MNHNY and CDR2 SVGAGI (reference sequence). Written as DNA, the CDR3 is TGTGCCAGCAGTTGGGGACAGATTAACTATGGCTACACCTTC. Protein sequence: CASSWGQINYGYTF.

This chain uses TRBV7-9 with TRBJ2-7, with 7 positions matching TRBD2. The CDR3 totals 15 residues. Germline values: CDR1 SEHNR, CDR2 FQNEAQ (reference sequence). Trimming cost V 4 bases and J 1 base; bases outside gene matches: 7. CDR3 loop: CASSSYGGGSYEQYF. CDR3 in DNA: TGTGCCAGCAGCTCCTATGGGGGGGGATCCTACGAGCAGTACTTC.